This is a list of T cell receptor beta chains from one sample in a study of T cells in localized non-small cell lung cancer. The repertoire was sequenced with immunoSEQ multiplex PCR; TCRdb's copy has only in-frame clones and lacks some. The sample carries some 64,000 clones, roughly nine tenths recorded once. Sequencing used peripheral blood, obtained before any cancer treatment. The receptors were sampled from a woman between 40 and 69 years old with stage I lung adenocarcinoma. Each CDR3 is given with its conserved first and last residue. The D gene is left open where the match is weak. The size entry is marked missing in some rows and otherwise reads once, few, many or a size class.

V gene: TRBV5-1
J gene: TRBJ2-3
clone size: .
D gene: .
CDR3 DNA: TGCGCCAGCAGCCCCTCCGGAATGAGCACAGATACGCAGTATTTT
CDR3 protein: CASSPSGMSTDTQYF

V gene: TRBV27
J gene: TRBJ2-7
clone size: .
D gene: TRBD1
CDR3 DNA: TGTGCCAGCAGTTTAGGACAGGGGTGGGGCTACGAGCAGTACTTC
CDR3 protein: CASSLGQGWGYEQYF

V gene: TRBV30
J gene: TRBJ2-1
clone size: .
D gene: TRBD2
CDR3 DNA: TGTGCCTGGAGCCGACTAGCGGGACGGTATGAGCAGTTCTTC
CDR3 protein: CAWSRLAGRYEQFF

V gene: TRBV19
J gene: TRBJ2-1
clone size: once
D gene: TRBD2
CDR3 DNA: TGTGCCAGTAGTACCCTAGCGGGAGAGACCTACAATGAGCAGTTCTTC
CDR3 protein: CASSTLAGETYNEQFF

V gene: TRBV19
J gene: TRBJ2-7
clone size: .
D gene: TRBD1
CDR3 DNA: TGTGCCAGCTCGGGACAGGGAAATGACGAGCAGTACTTC
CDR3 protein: CASSGQGNDEQYF

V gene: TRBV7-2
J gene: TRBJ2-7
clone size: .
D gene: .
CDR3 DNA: TGTGCCAGCAGCCGCGACACCTACGAGCAGTACTTC
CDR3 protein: CASSRDTYEQYF

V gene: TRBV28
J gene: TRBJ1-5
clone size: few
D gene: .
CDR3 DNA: TGTGCCAGCAGTCCCCCGGCGTTTGGCAATCAGCCCCAGCATTTT
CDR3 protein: CASSPPAFGNQPQHF

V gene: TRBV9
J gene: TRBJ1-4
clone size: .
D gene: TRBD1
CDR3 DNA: TGTGCCAGCAGCCCCTGGACAGGGCTTAATGAAAAACTGTTTTTT
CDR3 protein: CASSPWTGLNEKLFF

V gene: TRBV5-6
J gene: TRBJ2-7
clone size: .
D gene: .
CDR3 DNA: TGTGCCAGCAGCCTCCAAGGGGGGATCGAGCAGTACTTC
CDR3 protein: CASSLQGGIEQYF

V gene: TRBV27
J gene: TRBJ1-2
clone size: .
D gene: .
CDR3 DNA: TGTGCCAGCAGTTTAATAGGCCAAGCTGCTAACTATGGCTACACCTTC
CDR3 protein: CASSLIGQAANYGYTF

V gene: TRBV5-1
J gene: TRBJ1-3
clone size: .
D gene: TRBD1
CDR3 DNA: TGCGCCAGCAGCTGGACCGGGACAGGGGAGTCCAGAAACACCATATATTTT
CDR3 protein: CASSWTGTGESRNTIYF

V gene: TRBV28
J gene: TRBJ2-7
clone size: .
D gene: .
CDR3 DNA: TGTGCCAGCAGTTTAGGGAACCTTCGAGGGCACGAGCAGTACTTC
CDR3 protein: CASSLGNLRGHEQYF

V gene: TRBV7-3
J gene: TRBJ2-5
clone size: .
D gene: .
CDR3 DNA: TGTGCCAGCAGCTTAACGGGGGTAGGGGAGACCCAGTACTTC
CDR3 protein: CASSLTGVGETQYF

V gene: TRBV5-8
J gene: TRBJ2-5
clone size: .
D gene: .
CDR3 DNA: TGTGCCAGCATCCATGGACGGGAAGAGACCCAGTACTTC
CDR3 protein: CASIHGREETQYF

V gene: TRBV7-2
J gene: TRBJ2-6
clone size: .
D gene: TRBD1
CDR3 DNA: TGTGCCAGCAGCAACCGGGACAGAAGCTCTGGGGCCAACGTCCTGACTTTC
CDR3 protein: CASSNRDRSSGANVLTF

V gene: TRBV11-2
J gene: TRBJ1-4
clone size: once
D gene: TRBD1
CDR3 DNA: TGTGCCAGCAGCCCGTTGGGACAGAGTAATGAAAAACTGTTTTTT
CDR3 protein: CASSPLGQSNEKLFF

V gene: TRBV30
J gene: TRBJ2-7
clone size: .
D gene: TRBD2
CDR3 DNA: TGTGCCTGGAGTGGGGGAATCAGCGGGGACGAGCAGTACTTC
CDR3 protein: CAWSGGISGDEQYF

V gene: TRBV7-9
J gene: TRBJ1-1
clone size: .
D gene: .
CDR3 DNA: TGTGCCAGCAGCCCAGCCGACTCAGTGGGCACTGAAGCTTTCTTT
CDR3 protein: CASSPADSVGTEAFF

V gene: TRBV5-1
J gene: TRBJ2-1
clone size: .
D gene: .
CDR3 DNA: TGCGCCAGCAGCTTGACCGGGAACACCTACAATGAGCAGTTCTTC
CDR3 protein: CASSLTGNTYNEQFF

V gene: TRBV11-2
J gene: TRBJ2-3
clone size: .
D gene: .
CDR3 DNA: TGTGCCAGCAGCTTAGCCCTCTCCGGGGGGCGAGGAACAGATACGCAGTATTTT
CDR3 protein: CASSLALSGGRGTDTQYF

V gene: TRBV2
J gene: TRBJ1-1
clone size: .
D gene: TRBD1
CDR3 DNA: TGTGCCAGCAGCCGGGACAGCTCTAACACTGAAGCTTTCTTT
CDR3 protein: CASSRDSSNTEAFF

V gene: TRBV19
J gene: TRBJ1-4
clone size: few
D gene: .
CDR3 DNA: TGTGCCAGTAAACCGGGACATCCTCAAAGGGAACTGTTTTTT
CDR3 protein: CASKPGHPQRELFF

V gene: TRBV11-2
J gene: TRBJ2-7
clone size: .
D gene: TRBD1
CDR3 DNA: TGTGCCAGCAGCTTAGAGGGACAGGCAAACTTCTACGAGCAGTACTTC
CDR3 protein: CASSLEGQANFYEQYF

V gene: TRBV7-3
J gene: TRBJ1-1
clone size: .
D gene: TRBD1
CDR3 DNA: TGTGCCAGCAGCACCGACAGGGTGAACACTGAAGCTTTCTTT
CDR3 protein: CASSTDRVNTEAFF

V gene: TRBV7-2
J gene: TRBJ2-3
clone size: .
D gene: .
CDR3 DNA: TGTGCCAGCAGCTTCTCGGCAGATACGCAGTATTTT
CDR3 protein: CASSFSADTQYF

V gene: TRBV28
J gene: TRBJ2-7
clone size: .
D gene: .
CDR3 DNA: TGTGCCAGCAGTTTCAATCGCGGGGTTTACGAGCAGTACTTC
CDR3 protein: CASSFNRGVYEQYF

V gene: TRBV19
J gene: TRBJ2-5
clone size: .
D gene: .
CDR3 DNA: TGTGCCAGTAGTGCATGGGGTCCCCAGTACTTC
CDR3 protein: CASSAWGPQYF

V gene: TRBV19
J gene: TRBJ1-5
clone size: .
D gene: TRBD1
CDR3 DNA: TGTGCCAGTAGATCAACAGGGGAAGGCAATCAGCCCCAGCATTTT
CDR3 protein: CASRSTGEGNQPQHF

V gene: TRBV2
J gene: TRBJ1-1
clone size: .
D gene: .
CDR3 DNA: TGTGCCAGCAGTGAAAGGTACACGGGCGAGGGCACTGAAGCTTTCTTT
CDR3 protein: CASSERYTGEGTEAFF

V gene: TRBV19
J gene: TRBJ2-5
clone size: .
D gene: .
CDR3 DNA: TGTGCCAGTAGAGTCGGGGCAGCCCAAGAGACCCAGTACTTC
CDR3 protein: CASRVGAAQETQYF

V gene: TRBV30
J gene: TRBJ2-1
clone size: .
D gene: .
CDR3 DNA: TGTGCCTGGACTCCAGCCTCTACCTTAGCGGAGGAGCAGTTCTTC
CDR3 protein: CAWTPASTLAEEQFF

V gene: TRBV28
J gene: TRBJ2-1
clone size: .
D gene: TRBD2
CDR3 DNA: TGTGCCAGCAGGGAAGGGACTAGCGGTTACTACAATGAGCAGTTCTTC
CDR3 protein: CASREGTSGYYNEQFF

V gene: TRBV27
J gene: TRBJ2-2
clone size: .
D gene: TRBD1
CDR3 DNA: TGTGCCAGCAGGCAGGGGGAATACACCGGGGAGCTGTTTTTT
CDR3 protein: CASRQGEYTGELFF

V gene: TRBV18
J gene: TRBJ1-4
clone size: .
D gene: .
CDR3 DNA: TGTGCCAGCTCACCATTAGGCGGCGGTTCTAATGAAAAACTGTTTTTT
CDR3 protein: CASSPLGGGSNEKLFF

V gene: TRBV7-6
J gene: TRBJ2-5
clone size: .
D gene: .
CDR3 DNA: TGTGCCAGCAGCGTGCAAGAGACCCAGTACTTC
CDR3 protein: CASSVQETQYF

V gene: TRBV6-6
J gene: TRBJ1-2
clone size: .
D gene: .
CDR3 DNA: TGTGCCAGCAGTTACGTCATAGGGAAAGAAGGAGGCTACACCTTC
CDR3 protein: CASSYVIGKEGGYTF

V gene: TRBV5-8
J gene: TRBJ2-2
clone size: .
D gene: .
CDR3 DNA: TGTGCCAGCAGCTTGACAGGGAGGACCGGGGAGCTGTTTTTT
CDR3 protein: CASSLTGRTGELFF